Listed below are T cell receptor beta chains from one sample, sequenced in a study of blood T cell repertoires in COVID-19. The assay was immunoSEQ multiplex PCR, and TCRdb's table has in-frame clones only and misses some. The sample has approximately 240,000 clones, 75% to 90% seen once. Sequencing input: PBMCs or T cells enriched from blood (not recorded which). The receptors come from a woman in her late teens or twenties in a cohort exposed to, infected with or recovered from COVID-19 (not recorded which). Both conserved end residues are part of each CDR3. Fields, in order: clone size, D gene, J gene, V gene, CDR3 DNA, CDR3 protein. A D gene is named only where the DNA matches it firmly. For some rows the clone size is stated as once, few or many, or as a class when expanded; others skip it.

.,.,TRBJ2-5,TRBV24-1,TGTGCCACCAGTATGGGGGCCATAAGCCAAGAGACCCAGTACTTC,CATSMGAISQETQYF
.,.,TRBJ1-5,TRBV28,TGTGCCACCAGTTTCGGCCCGGGGGGTCAGCCCCAGCATTTT,CATSFGPGGQPQHF
.,.,TRBJ1-1,TRBV9,TGTGCCAGCAGCGTGAGTTGGAACACTGAAGCTTTCTTT,CASSVSWNTEAFF
.,.,TRBJ2-7,TRBV5-1,TGCGCCAGCAGCCACTCCTACGAGCAGTACTTC,CASSHSYEQYF
.,.,TRBJ1-5,TRBV30,TGTGCCTGGAACCGAGCCCGCAATCAGCCCCAGCATTTT,CAWNRARNQPQHF
.,TRBD2,TRBJ2-5,TRBV19,TGTGCCAGTAGTATGGGACTAGCGGGCGTGTACCAAGAGACCCAGTACTTC,CASSMGLAGVYQETQYF
.,TRBD1,TRBJ2-5,TRBV24-1,TGTGCCACCAGTGATCGGGCCCCCGGGACAGGGGGAGAGGAGACCCAGTACTTC,CATSDRAPGTGGEETQYF
.,.,TRBJ1-1,TRBV19,TGTGCCAGTAGTATTCAAGGCGGGAACACTGAAGCTTTCTTT,CASSIQGGNTEAFF
.,TRBD1,TRBJ1-4,TRBV6-1,TGTGCCAGCAGTGTGTCGCCGGCACTCGGACAGGGGCAGACGTTTTTT,CASSVSPALGQGQTFF
.,.,TRBJ1-2,TRBV18,TGTGCCAGCTCACCTTTGGGCCAGGCGAACTATGGCTACACCTTC,CASSPLGQANYGYTF
.,.,TRBJ2-2,TRBV19,TGTGCCAGTAGGGCGGACGGGGTGTGGGGGGAGCTGTTTTTT,CASRADGVWGELFF
.,.,TRBJ2-7,TRBV7-2,TGTGCCAGCAGCTTAGTAGGGGAATACGAGCAGTACTTC,CASSLVGEYEQYF
.,TRBD2,TRBJ2-7,TRBV7-7,TGTGCTAGCAGCAAAGGGACTAGCGGGGGGGACGAGCAGTACTTC,CASSKGTSGGDEQYF
.,TRBD2,TRBJ2-3,TRBV10-3,TGTGCCATCAGTGAGTCCGGACTAGCGGTCTTCACAGATACGCAGTATTTT,CAISESGLAVFTDTQYF
.,TRBD1,TRBJ2-1,TRBV3-1/TRBV3-2,TGTGCCAGCAGCCAAGTAACCGCAGGGGGCAATGAGCAGTTCTTC,CASSQVTAGGNEQFF
.,TRBD1,TRBJ2-5,TRBV18,TGTGCCAGCTCACGAGGACAGGGGGCCATAGAGACCCAGTACTTC,CASSRGQGAIETQYF
.,TRBD1,TRBJ2-5,TRBV2,TGTGCCAGCAAGGACAGGGGGGAGACCCAGTACTTC,CASKDRGETQYF
.,TRBD2,TRBJ2-3,TRBV4-1,TGCGCCAGCAGCCTAGGTCGTGGTGGACTAGCGGGAGGAGCAGATACGCAGTATTTT,CASSLGRGGLAGGADTQYF
.,.,TRBJ1-1,TRBV7-9,TGTGCCAGCAGCTTAGCAGACATTGAAGCTTTCTTT,CASSLADIEAFF
.,.,TRBJ1-1,TRBV12-3/TRBV12-4,TGTGCCAGCAGTTTGAACGAGGACACTGAAGCTTTCTTT,CASSLNEDTEAFF
.,.,TRBJ2-2,TRBV2,TGTGCCACTAGAAGTCACTCAAACACCGGGGAGCTGTTTTTT,CATRSHSNTGELFF
.,TRBD2,TRBJ2-7,TRBV4-1,TGCGCCAGCAGCCCTCTAGCGGGAGGGAGCAACGAGCAGTACTTC,CASSPLAGGSNEQYF
.,TRBD1,TRBJ1-5,TRBV7-2,TGTGCCAGCAGCTTAAGGGGGCAGGAGCCCCAGCATTTT,CASSLRGQEPQHF
few,TRBD1,TRBJ2-7,TRBV5-1,TGCGCCAGCAGCTTAGGGGACAGGACCTACGAGCAGTACTTC,CASSLGDRTYEQYF
once,.,TRBJ1-2,TRBV6-4,TGTGCCAGCTCAAGACAGATATATGGCTACACCTTC,CASSRQIYGYTF
.,.,TRBJ2-7,TRBV28,TGTGCCAGCACCCAGGGCCCGGCGGGGTACGAGCAGTACTTC,CASTQGPAGYEQYF
.,.,TRBJ1-1,TRBV11-3,TGTGCCAGCAGCCCAGGAGGGGAGGGAAGCACTGAAGCTTTCTTT,CASSPGGEGSTEAFF
.,.,TRBJ1-2,TRBV4-1,TGCGCCAGCAGCCTAAGCGGGGAACCCTATGGCTACACCTTC,CASSLSGEPYGYTF
.,TRBD2,TRBJ2-2,TRBV7-7,TGTGCTAGCAGCTTACTAGCGTACACCGGGGAGCTGTTTTTT,CASSLLAYTGELFF
.,.,TRBJ1-6,TRBV11-3,TGTGCCAGCAGCTTTACCTATAATTCACCCCTCCACTTT,CASSFTYNSPLHF
.,TRBD1,TRBJ1-4,TRBV7-3,TGTGCCAGCAGCTACCGACAGGGGAAAAAACTGTTTTTT,CASSYRQGKKLFF
.,.,TRBJ2-3,TRBV2,TGTGCCAGCAGCTCGGGTTTTGGTGGCACAGATACGCAGTATTTT,CASSSGFGGTDTQYF
.,TRBD2,TRBJ2-1,TRBV5-8,TGTGCCAGCAGCTTGATTTCCGCGGGAGGGGACGCTGAGCAGTTCTTC,CASSLISAGGDAEQFF
.,TRBD2,TRBJ2-1,TRBV11-1,TGTGCCAGCAGCTTAGCGGCTAGCGGACACTACAATGAGCAGTTCTTC,CASSLAASGHYNEQFF
.,TRBD2,TRBJ2-1,TRBV30,TGTGCCTGGAGTGTACGAGCGGGAGGTTACAATGAGCAGTTCTTC,CAWSVRAGGYNEQFF
.,TRBD2,TRBJ2-5,TRBV28,TGTGCCAGCAGTTTGGGACTAGCGGGGGGAGAGACCCAGTACTTC,CASSLGLAGGETQYF
.,TRBD2,TRBJ2-1,TRBV4-1,TGCGCCAGCAGCCAAGTGGGGACTAGCGGGGACAATGAGCAGTTCTTC,CASSQVGTSGDNEQFF
.,.,TRBJ1-2,TRBV12-5,TGTGCTAGTGGTTTGGTAGCGGGCAGGAACTATGGCTACACCTTC,CASGLVAGRNYGYTF
.,TRBD1,TRBJ1-3,TRBV7-8,TGTGCCAGCAGCTTAGGGACAGGGACCTCTGGAAACACCATATATTTT,CASSLGTGTSGNTIYF
.,.,TRBJ1-6,TRBV6-5,TGTGCCAGCAGTTACAACCGGGACAACGGTTCACCCCTCCACTTT,CASSYNRDNGSPLHF
.,TRBD1,TRBJ2-1,TRBV7-3,TGTGCCAGCAGCCCCGGGACAGGGGACAATGAGCAGTTCTTC,CASSPGTGDNEQFF
.,.,TRBJ1-2,TRBV19,TGTGCCGAGGAAGACAGTGGATCCCCCTATGGCTACACCTTC,CAEEDSGSPYGYTF
.,.,TRBJ2-2,TRBV5-3,TGTGCCAGAAGCCTAAAACAGGGAAGGGAGAACACCGGGGAGCTGTTTTTT,CARSLKQGRENTGELFF
.,TRBD2,TRBJ2-1,TRBV11-2,TGTGCCAGCAGCTTCGGGACTAGCGGGTATGAGCAGTTCTTC,CASSFGTSGYEQFF
.,.,TRBJ1-6,TRBV3-1/TRBV3-2,TGTGCCAGCAGCCAAGATAGGGACTTGCAAGAGTCACCCCTCCACTTT,CASSQDRDLQESPLHF
.,.,TRBJ1-1,TRBV6-5,TGTGCCACCGGTGGGGGGGGCAGGACTGAAGCTTTCTTT,CATGGGGRTEAFF
.,.,TRBJ2-1,TRBV7-9,TGTGCCAGCAGCCTGCAGGGTTCCTACAATGAGCAGTTCTTC,CASSLQGSYNEQFF
.,TRBD1,TRBJ1-3,TRBV6-1,TGTGCCAGCAGTGAAGGGACAGGCCCCTCTGGAAACACCATATATTTT,CASSEGTGPSGNTIYF
.,.,TRBJ2-1,TRBV29-1,TGCAGCGGCTGCCGGAGCTCCTACAATGAGCAGTTCTTC,CSGCRSSYNEQFF
.,TRBD1,TRBJ2-5,TRBV29-1,TGCAGCCTTGGACAGGGCCCGGAGACCCAGTACTTC,CSLGQGPETQYF
once,.,TRBJ1-3,TRBV13,TGTGCCAGCAGCTCGGGAAGCTCTGGAAACACCATATATTTT,CASSSGSSGNTIYF
.,.,TRBJ1-6,TRBV27,TGTGCCAGCAGTTTATCTCCGGGGGGTGATAATTCACCCCTCCACTTT,CASSLSPGGDNSPLHF
.,TRBD1,TRBJ2-2,TRBV3-1/TRBV3-2,TGTGCCAGCAGCCAAGTTCCCCCCCCAGGGGGTGCCGGGGAGCTGTTTTTT,CASSQVPPPGGAGELFF
.,.,TRBJ1-1,TRBV18,TGTGCCAGCTCACCCGAGGACAGTGTCTACACTGAAGCTTTCTTT,CASSPEDSVYTEAFF